This TCR beta chain was captured by sequencing in a study of technical replicates of blood from four donors. The CDR3 length is 17 residues. Germline V gene sequence: CDR1 SGHTA, CDR2 FQGNSA. V shed 5 bases and J 3 bases; nucleotides not matched to a gene: 7. TCRdb keeps only in-frame clones here, not all; method: immunoSEQ multiplex PCR. Among 85,000 to 95,000 clones, 95% to 97% were seen once, and the ten largest hold more than 0.35%. The chain recombines TRBV7-2 with TRBJ2-3; 14 nucleotides match TRBD2. Sequenced input: T cells isolated from PBMCs. The TCR comes from a human donor in good health. The CDR3 coding sequence is TGTGCCAGCAGCATGGGACTAGCGGGAGTTGAGACAGATACGCAGTATTTT. Residues: CASSMGLAGVETDTQYF.